Sequencing of this T cell receptor (beta chain) was carried out in a study of blood T cell repertoires in COVID-19 (dated by TCRdb to 2018 to 2020). As for the study more broadly: Collaborator samples came from the United States, Italy and Spain and covered acute and convalescent phases of COVID-19. The prospective study material was composed of cDNA or gDNA derived from T cells, B-cell-depleted T cells, or PBMCs. The dataset comprised deeply sampled blood TCRbeta repertoires from subjects exposed to, actively infected with, or recovered from COVID-19. The repertoires were released in a freely available public database intended as a resource for research on the immune response to SARS-CoV-2. The samples were drawn from the first 160 participants of the ongoing ImmuneRACE study and from 950 to 1,500 subjects provided by 6 global collaborators. The sample metadata nearly always contained a de-identified subject ID, COVID-19 status, age in years and sex. Where available, HLA class I and class II types were obtained from metadata supplied by the sample provider rather than from assay-based typing.

General findings and caveats noted by the study authors: The amount of clinical and demographic metadata varied by source and participant and was provided uncurated.

Trimming takes 3 bases from V and 10 bases from J, and the germline ends sit 13 bases apart. Measured from the cysteine to the phenylalanine, the CDR3 is 14 residues long. Only the CDR3 portion is preserved as DNA: 42 bases, with reading frame beginning at the first base. Per the germline V gene, MDHEN is the CDR1 and SYDVKM is the CDR2. TCRbeta CDR3 regions were amplified from genomic DNA by means of the immunoSEQ Assay, a bias-controlled multiplex PCR. The authors processed their data as follows. Nucleated cell counts per sample were estimated from amplification of reference gene primers within the assay. Sequence reads were collapsed and filtered to measure the absolute abundance of every unique TCRbeta CDR3 rearrangement. For each sample, productive Simpson clonality was calculated as the square root of Simpson's diversity index over productive rearrangements. The table comes from immuneACCESS by way of TCRdb, which keeps in-frame sequences with V and J called. Part of the clones is missing from these tables; in studies checked, under half for an unresolved V gene and the rest for unknown reasons. Clonal size and the V and J genes are those of that table, whereas D and trimming came from the DNA. The sample data list about 140,000 clones, and around nine tenths of these were observed just once. The leading ten clones occupy 10% of the sample.

Whole blood was collected in K2EDTA tubes by collaborating institutions according to the institutions' own protocols. For TCRbeta analysis, collaborator samples were shipped as frozen whole blood, as isolated PBMCs, or as DNA extracted from either sample type. Note on this clone: Which antigen it targets is not known. Per-base quality was not reported, and no clone a single base away is much larger than it.

Sequencing was carried out using peripheral blood. The receptor comes from a man aged 50-59 years with active or convalescent COVID-19. The V and J genes are TRBV28 and TRBJ1-6; TRBD1 could be the D gene, as 6 bases match. The nucleotide sequence reads TGTGCCAGCAGTTTGGGGGCGATGAAATCACCCCTCCACTTT. This codes for CASSLGAMKSPLHF.